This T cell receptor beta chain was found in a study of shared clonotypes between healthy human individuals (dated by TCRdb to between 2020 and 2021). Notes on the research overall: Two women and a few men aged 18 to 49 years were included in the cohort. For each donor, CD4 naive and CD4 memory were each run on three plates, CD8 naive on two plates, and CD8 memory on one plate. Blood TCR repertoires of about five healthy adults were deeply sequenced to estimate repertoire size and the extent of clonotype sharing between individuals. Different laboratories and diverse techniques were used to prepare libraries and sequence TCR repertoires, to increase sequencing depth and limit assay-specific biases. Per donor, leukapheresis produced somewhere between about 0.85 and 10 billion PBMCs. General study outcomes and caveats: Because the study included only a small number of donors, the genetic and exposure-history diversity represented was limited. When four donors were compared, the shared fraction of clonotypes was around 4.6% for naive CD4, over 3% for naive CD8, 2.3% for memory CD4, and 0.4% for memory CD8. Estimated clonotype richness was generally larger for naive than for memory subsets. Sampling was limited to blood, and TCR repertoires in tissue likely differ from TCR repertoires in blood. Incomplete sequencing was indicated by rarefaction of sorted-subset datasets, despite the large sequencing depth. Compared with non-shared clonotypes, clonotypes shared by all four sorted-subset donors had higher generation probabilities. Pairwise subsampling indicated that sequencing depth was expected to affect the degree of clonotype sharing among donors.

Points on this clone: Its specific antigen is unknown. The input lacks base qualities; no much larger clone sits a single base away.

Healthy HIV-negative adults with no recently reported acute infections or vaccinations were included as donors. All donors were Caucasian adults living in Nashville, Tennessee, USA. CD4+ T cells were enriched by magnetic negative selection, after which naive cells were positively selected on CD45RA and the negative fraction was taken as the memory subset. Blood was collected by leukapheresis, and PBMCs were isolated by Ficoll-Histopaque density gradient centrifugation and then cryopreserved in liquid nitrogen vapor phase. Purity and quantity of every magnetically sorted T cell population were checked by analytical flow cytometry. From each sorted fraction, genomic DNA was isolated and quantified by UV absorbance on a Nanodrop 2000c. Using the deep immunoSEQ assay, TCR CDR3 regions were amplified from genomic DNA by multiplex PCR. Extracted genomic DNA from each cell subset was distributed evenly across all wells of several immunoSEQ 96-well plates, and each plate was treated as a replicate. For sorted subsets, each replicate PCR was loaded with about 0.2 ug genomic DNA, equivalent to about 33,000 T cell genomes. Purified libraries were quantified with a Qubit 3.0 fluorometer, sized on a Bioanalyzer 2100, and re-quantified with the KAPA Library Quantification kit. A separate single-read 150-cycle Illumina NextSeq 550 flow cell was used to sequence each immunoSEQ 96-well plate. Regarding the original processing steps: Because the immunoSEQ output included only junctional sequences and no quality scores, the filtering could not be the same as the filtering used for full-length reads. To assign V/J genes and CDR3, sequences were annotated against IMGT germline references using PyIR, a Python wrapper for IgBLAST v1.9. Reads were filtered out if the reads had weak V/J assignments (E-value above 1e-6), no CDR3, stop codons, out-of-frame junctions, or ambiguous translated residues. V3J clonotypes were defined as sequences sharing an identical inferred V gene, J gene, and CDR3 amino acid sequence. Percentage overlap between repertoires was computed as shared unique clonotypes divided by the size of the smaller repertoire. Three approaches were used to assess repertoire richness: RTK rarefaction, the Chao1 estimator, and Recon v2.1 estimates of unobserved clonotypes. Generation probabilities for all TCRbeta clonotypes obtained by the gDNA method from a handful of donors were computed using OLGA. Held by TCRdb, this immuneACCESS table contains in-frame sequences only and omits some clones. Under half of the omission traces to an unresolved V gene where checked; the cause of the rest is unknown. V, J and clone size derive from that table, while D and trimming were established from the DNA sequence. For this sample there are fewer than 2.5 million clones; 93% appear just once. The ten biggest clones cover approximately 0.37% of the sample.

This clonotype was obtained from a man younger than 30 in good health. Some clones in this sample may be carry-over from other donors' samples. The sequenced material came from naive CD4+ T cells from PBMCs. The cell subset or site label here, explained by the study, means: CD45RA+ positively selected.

The CDR3 region reads CASSDDRPLPGTQYF. The DNA reads as follows: TGTGCCAGCAGTGACGATAGACCCTTGCCGGGTACGCAGTATTTT. The V and J segments used are TRBV2 and TRBJ2-3; no confident D gene assignment can be made. The CDR3 contains 15 residues, cysteine and phenylalanine counted. The kept DNA is CDR3 alone, 45 bases in frame from the first base. A distance of 18 bases separates the germline ends of V and J, which lose 3 bases and 8 bases respectively. The germline V gene sets CDR1 to SNHLY and CDR2 to FYNNEI.